A selection of T cell receptor beta chains follows, all from one sample in a study of shared clonotypes between healthy human individuals. The protocol was immunoSEQ multiplex PCR, while the TCRdb copy is restricted to in-frame clones and leaves out a portion. The sample includes approximately 2,200,000 clones, about 93% of them seen just once. Sample: naive CD8+ T cells from PBMCs. The origin of the receptors is a man aged 18 to 30 in good health. Some clones in this sample may be carry-over from other donors' samples. The CDR3 runs from the conserved cysteine through the conserved F or W. A D gene is named only where the DNA matches it firmly. Size tells how often a clone was seen (once, few, many) or the class of an expanded clone, and some rows leave it out.

j_gene,abundance,v_gene,d_gene,CDR3nt,CDR3aa
TRBJ1-1,-,TRBV27,-,TGTGCCACCGCAGAGAGTCCGGCCGCTTGGAACACTGAAGCTTTCTTT,CATAESPAAWNTEAFF
TRBJ2-7,once,TRBV5-1,-,TGCGCCAGCAGCTTGCCGGGACCGCCCTACGAGCAGTACTTC,CASSLPGPPYEQYF
TRBJ2-3,-,TRBV28,TRBD1,TGTGCCAGCAGTTTCAGGGGGAAGGCACGAACGACGCAGTATTTT,CASSFRGKARTTQYF
TRBJ1-4,-,TRBV29-1,TRBD1,TGCAGCGGCGGGACAGGGAATGAAAAACTGTTTTTT,CSGGTGNEKLFF
TRBJ1-2,-,TRBV28,-,TGTGCCAGCAGTTCCCCAGGGATTGACTATGGCTACACCTTC,CASSSPGIDYGYTF
TRBJ2-3,once,TRBV5-4,-,TGTGCCAGCAGCTTGGCCGTGGGGGGTTTAGTGACAGATACGCAGTATTTT,CASSLAVGGLVTDTQYF
TRBJ1-1,-,TRBV11-2,-,TGTGCCAGCAGCCTGAGAGGGGACACTGAAGCTTTCTTT,CASSLRGDTEAFF
TRBJ2-7,-,TRBV7-9,TRBD1,TGTGCCAGCAGCTCCCCCCCGGACAGGGCCCCCTACGAGCAGTACTTC,CASSSPPDRAPYEQYF
TRBJ2-7,-,TRBV7-6,-,TGTGCCAGCAGCTTAATAGGACTCCTCGGCTACGAGCAGTACTTC,CASSLIGLLGYEQYF
TRBJ1-1,few,TRBV7-2,-,TGTGCCAGCAGCTCAGGGCGGGGCACTGAAGCTTTCTTT,CASSSGRGTEAFF
TRBJ2-7,few,TRBV18,TRBD1,TGTGCCAGCTCACCCGGTAGGGACAGGTCCTACGAGCAGTACTTC,CASSPGRDRSYEQYF
TRBJ2-1,-,TRBV11-2,TRBD2,TGTGCCAGCAGCTTAACCCCCCGGCGGGAGGGCATCAATGAGCAGTTCTTC,CASSLTPRREGINEQFF
TRBJ2-7,-,TRBV28,TRBD2,TGTGCCAGCAGCGGGACTAGCGGGAACGAGCAGTACTTC,CASSGTSGNEQYF
TRBJ2-1,-,TRBV7-3,-,TGTGCCAGCAGCTTAACGTGGGGTGGGCTCAATGAGCAGTTCTTC,CASSLTWGGLNEQFF
TRBJ1-4,-,TRBV7-9,-,TGTGCCAGCAGCGACTTGCGTGGGCCGGCAACTAATGAAAAACTGTTTTTT,CASSDLRGPATNEKLFF
TRBJ1-1,-,TRBV28,-,TGTGCCAGCAGTTTCTCGTCCAGCCGGATGTTGTCGGACACTGAAGCTTTCTTT,CASSFSSSRMLSDTEAFF
TRBJ1-1,-,TRBV6-5,-,TGTGCCAGCAGTTACTCCCCGAGCTTGGAAGCTTTCTTT,CASSYSPSLEAFF
TRBJ2-7,-,TRBV7-8,TRBD1,TGTGCCAGCAGCTTGTCAGGGGGCGGGACCCGATCGGAACAGTACTTC,CASSLSGGGTRSEQYF
TRBJ2-7,-,TRBV19,TRBD2,TGTGCCAGTAGTATTTGGCTAGCGGGAGCGTACGAGCAGTACTTC,CASSIWLAGAYEQYF
TRBJ2-1,-,TRBV13,TRBD2,TGTGCCAGCAGCTTAGGCCATGGAACTAGCGGCTACAATGAGCAGTTCTTC,CASSLGHGTSGYNEQFF
TRBJ2-7,-,TRBV4-1,-,TGCGCCAGCAGCGGCAGGGTCTCCTACGAGCAGTACTTC,CASSGRVSYEQYF
TRBJ2-3,-,TRBV27,-,TGTGCCAGCAGTCTATCGACAGATACGCAGTATTTT,CASSLSTDTQYF
TRBJ1-2,-,TRBV28,-,TGTGCCAGCAGTTTTAACCAGGGCGGTCAATATGGCTACACCTTC,CASSFNQGGQYGYTF
TRBJ2-3,-,TRBV7-9,-,TGTGCCAGCCGGGTTCGAGCGACCACGGATACGCAGTATTTT,CASRVRATTDTQYF
TRBJ1-5,few,TRBV6-5,TRBD1,TGTGCCAGCAGCCGACAGGGGAGTAATCAGCCCCAGCATTTT,CASSRQGSNQPQHF
TRBJ1-3,once,TRBV27,TRBD1,TGTGCCAGCAGCAACAGGGGGTCTGGAAACACCATATATTTT,CASSNRGSGNTIYF
TRBJ2-5,-,TRBV6-7,-,TGTGCCAGCAGTTACACCGCCCTAAGGATGGAGACCCAGTACTTC,CASSYTALRMETQYF
TRBJ1-1,-,TRBV4-1,-,TGCGCCAGCAGCCAAGGCAGGGAGGACAAGAACACTGAAGCTTTCTTT,CASSQGREDKNTEAFF
TRBJ2-7,-,TRBV28,TRBD1,TGTGCCAGCAGTTACTCAGGGGGCGCCCGGCTCGAGCAGTACTTC,CASSYSGGARLEQYF
TRBJ2-3,-,TRBV27,TRBD1,TGTGCCAGCAGTTTATCTGAACAGGGGTGGGGCACAGATACGCAGTATTTT,CASSLSEQGWGTDTQYF
TRBJ1-1,-,TRBV4-1,TRBD1,TGCGCCAGCAGCCAGGACAGGGGGGCGGGCACTGAAGCTTTCTTT,CASSQDRGAGTEAFF
TRBJ1-2,-,TRBV28,-,TGTGCCAGCAGTATATACGGACGCGGATATGGCTACACCTTC,CASSIYGRGYGYTF
TRBJ1-4,-,TRBV19,TRBD1,TGTGCCAGTACCCCTGACAGGGCTCGATGGCGTAATGAAAAACTGTTTTTT,CASTPDRARWRNEKLFF
TRBJ2-1,-,TRBV5-5,-,TGTGCCAGCAGCTGGCGCCAGGGGAGGAACAATGAGCAGTTCTTC,CASSWRQGRNNEQFF
TRBJ1-1,-,TRBV7-2,-,TGTGCCAGCAGCTTAGTGGAGAACACTGAAGCTTTCTTT,CASSLVENTEAFF
TRBJ2-7,-,TRBV27,TRBD2,TGTGCCAGCAATCCAGCGGGGCCCTCCTACGAGCAGTACTTC,CASNPAGPSYEQYF
TRBJ1-4,-,TRBV5-1,TRBD1,TGCGCCAGCAGCCCCCCCCGAACAGGGGGCGGTCCGGATGAAAAACTGTTTTTT,CASSPPRTGGGPDEKLFF
TRBJ2-7,-,TRBV5-6,-,TGTGCCAGCAGCTTAGGACGTTACTCCTACGAGCAGTACTTC,CASSLGRYSYEQYF
TRBJ2-4,-,TRBV28,-,TGTGCCAGCACTTTTGGGGAAGGGAGAGGCATTCAGTACTTC,CASTFGEGRGIQYF
TRBJ2-3,-,TRBV4-2,-,TGTGCCAGCAGCCAAGATTGGACACTCTCGTCAGATACGCAGTATTTT,CASSQDWTLSSDTQYF
TRBJ2-7,once,TRBV29-1,-,TGCAGCGTTGAAGAGGCAGGGAACCTCTACGAGCAGTACTTC,CSVEEAGNLYEQYF
TRBJ2-3,-,TRBV6-6,-,TGTGCCAGCAGTTATACGGGGCCACTATCCGATACGCAGTATTTT,CASSYTGPLSDTQYF
TRBJ1-1,-,TRBV15,-,TGTGCCACCAGCAGAGTGGGCACTGAAGCTTTCTTT,CATSRVGTEAFF
TRBJ2-7,-,TRBV10-2,-,TGCGCCAGCAGTGAATTGGGGGCCTCCTACGAGCAGTACTTC,CASSELGASYEQYF